This entry concerns a single TCR beta chain. Libraries were prepared by immunoSEQ multiplex PCR; TCRdb keeps only in-frame clonotypes and omits some of them. This sample has 19,000 or so clones, with over 75% found just once. Germline V CDR1 and CDR2: SGHDN, FVKESK. V was clipped by 0 bases and J by 2 bases, with 8 bases between them. The CDR3 spans 14 residues. The sample is drawn from a study of blood T cell repertoires in COVID-19. Study information: PBMCs, B-cell-depleted T cells, or T cells were the source of the cDNA or gDNA that made up the material.

The sample consisted of peripheral blood. The TCR was taken from a human donor in a cohort sampled during active COVID-19. The gene calls are TRBV14 and TRBJ2-7, with no clear D. The CDR3 nucleotides are TGTGCCAGCAGCCAAGATATAGCAACCTACGAGCAGTACTTC. Its protein product is CASSQDIATYEQYF.